These 21 T cell receptor beta chains were all obtained from the same sample, sequenced in a study of blood T cells in healthy people across ages. A second roughly 7 to 11 cycle PCR used barcoded and J-beta primers. TCRdb reanalysed the 5' RACE reads using MiXCR and keeps one entry per CDR3 protein. The repertoire holds more than 800,000 distinct CDR3 sequences, with around 30% as singletons. The sequenced sample consisted of blood. These receptors were taken from a woman over 75 in good health.

The chain employs TRBV11-3 and TRBJ2-3; 11 bases align to TRBD2. Looked up from germline, CDR1 is SGHNT and CDR2 is YENEEA. The CDR3 is made up of 18 amino acids. V trimming: 5 bases; J trimming: 1 base; junction bases outside the gene matches: 11. The CDR3 coding sequence is TGTGCCAGCAGCGCAGAATCTCCGGGACTAGCGGGCACAGATACGCAGTATTTT. Translation gives CASSAESPGLAGTDTQYF. The full variable domain, in which reference TRBV11-3 and TRBJ2-3 provide the parts outside the CDR3, is EAGVVQSPRYKIIEKKQPVAFWCNPISGHNTLYWYLQNLGQGPELLIRYENEEAVDDSQLPKDRFSAERLKGVDSTLKIQPAELGDSAVYLCASSAESPGLAGTDTQYFGPGTRLTVL.

This chain uses TRBV20-1 with TRBJ2-5; 10 bases map to TRBD1. With 5 bases clipped from V and 11 bases from J, the junction kept 14 bases outside the gene matches. Germline CDR1 DFQATT, CDR2 SNEGSKA (reference sequence). This CDR3 is 14 amino acids long. For the CDR3, the DNA is TGCAGTGCTCGTACCGGGACAGGGGTTCGAGAGCAGTACTTC. Translating gives CSARTGTGVREQYF.

The chain is built from TRBV28 and TRBJ2-1; no firm D call. Germline loops: CDR1 MDHEN, CDR2 SYDVKM. Trimming stripped 2 bases from V and 0 bases from J, with 8 bases between. The CDR3 consists of 15 residues. The CDR3 DNA sequence: TGTGCCAGCAGTTTAAGTGGTCACTCCTACAATGAGCAGTTCTTC. Amino acid sequence: CASSLSGHSYNEQFF.

The V and J genes are TRBV6-2 or TRBV6-3 and TRBJ2-1, with 9 nucleotides matching TRBD1. CDR1 and CDR2 (germline): MNHEY, SVGEGT. The CDR3 has 14 residues. The ends lost 0 bases at V and 8 bases at J; junction bases unmatched: 2. The DNA of the CDR3 is TGTGCCAGCAGTTACTCTACAGGGGGCTATGAGCAGTTCTTC. It is translated as CASSYSTGGYEQFF.

This rearrangement joins TRBV29-1 to TRBJ1-4, with D perhaps TRBD1 (6 bases). Germline V gene lookup returns CDR1 SQVTM and CDR2 ANQGSEA. The CDR3 consists of 15 residues. V was trimmed by 7 bases and J by 4 bases, leaving 19 bases between them. The CDR3 coding sequence is TGCAGCGCCCGACGGGGGGCGAGCTATAATGAAAAACTGTTTTTT. Protein: CSARRGASYNEKLFF. The full variable domain, with the rest looked up from reference TRBV29-1 and TRBJ1-4, is SAVISQKPSRDICQRGTSLTIQCQVDSQVTMMFWYRQQPGQSLTLIATANQGSEATYESGFVIDKFPISRPNLTFSTLTVSNMSPEDSSIYLCSARRGASYNEKLFFGSGTQLSVL.

This clonotype showed up just a few times. V gene TRBV20-1 combines with J gene TRBJ1-4; D is perhaps TRBD1 (6 bases). The CDR3 has 12 amino acids. V lost 5 bases and J 5 bases, leaving 9 bases between the germline ends. Germline V lookup: CDR1 DFQATT, CDR2 SNEGSKA (reference sequence). CDR3 coding DNA: TGCAGTGCTGCCAGGGGAAATGAAAAACTGTTTTTT. Translating gives CSAARGNEKLFF.

Of note for this clonotype: Being one base from a much bigger clone, this may be a read error. The gene calls are TRBV21-1 and TRBJ2-6; the DNA was not used to check the table's D call, TRBD2. TRBV21-1 is deemed a pseudogene. CDR3 size: 19 residues. For the CDR3, the DNA is TGTGTCAGCAGCAAGCCGACTAGCGGGGGGCCCCCTGGGGCCAACGTCCTGACTTTC. It specifies CVSSKPTSGGPPGANVLTF.

This clonotype was seen a few times. V and J are TRBV12-3 or TRBV12-4 and TRBJ1-2; D is undetermined. Trimming cost V 6 bases and J 7 bases, with 18 bases left between them. The CDR3 spans 14 residues. Written as DNA, the CDR3 is TGTGCCAGCAGGAACGACCCGCTAACCGTTGGCTACACCTTC. Translated: CASRNDPLTVGYTF.

Written as DNA, the CDR3 is TGTGCCAGCAGCCAAGAGTCGTTGGGGACCCGGGAGCTGTTTTTT. It translates to CASSQESLGTRELFF. This chain uses TRBV4-2 with TRBJ2-2; D possibly matches TRBD1 or TRBD2 (5 bases each). V was cut by 0 bases and J by 9 bases, with 14 bases left in between. The CDR3 has 15 residues. Germline V lookup: CDR1 LGHNA, CDR2 YNFKEQ.

On this clonotype: Being one base from a much bigger clone, this may be a read error. This sequence joins TRBV6-1 and TRBJ1-2, with 8 bases lining up with TRBD1. The length of the CDR3 is 13 residues. Germline CDR1 MNHNS, CDR2 SASEGT. J gave up 5 bases and V 3 bases, and 2 bases lay outside the gene matches. CDR3 region: CASSEGTGYGYTF. The CDR3 DNA is TGTGCCAGCAGTGAGGGGACAGGTTATGGCTACACCTTC.

This clonotype came up many times. The J gene is TRBJ2-5, the V gene TRBV4-1; D might be TRBD1 or TRBD2, each matching 5 bases. V was cut by 2 bases and J by 2 bases, with 12 bases left in between. The CDR3 is 15 residues long. CDR1 is MGHRA, CDR2 YSYEKL, per germline. The CDR3 DNA sequence: TGCGCCAGCAGCCAAAGATGGGGGTGGCAAGAGACCCAGTACTTC. Translated: CASSQRWGWQETQYF.

This clonotype was seen only a few times. An end of the junction differs from the germline gene, which may be a read error. V gene TRBV6-1 combines with J gene TRBJ1-1; no clear D. From germline, CDR1 is MNHNS and CDR2 SASEGT. This CDR3 region has 11 residues. CDR3 protein: CASRLNSEAFF. The CDR3 DNA reads as TGTGCCAGCAGACTTAACAGTGAAGCTTTCTTT.

V gene TRBV3-1 combines with J gene TRBJ2-5; 8 nucleotides line up with TRBD1. The CDR3 consists of 13 residues. Germline loops: CDR1 LGHDT, CDR2 YNNKEL (reference sequence). V was clipped by 5 bases and J by 5 bases; unmatched bases: 4. CDR3 sequence: CASSARQGETQYF. The CDR3 DNA reads as TGTGCCAGCAGCGCTAGACAGGGGGAGACCCAGTACTTC.

The J gene is TRBJ2-1, the V gene TRBV12-3 or TRBV12-4; 9 bases align to TRBD1. J lost 7 bases, V lost 1 base, and 8 bases had no gene match. This CDR3 region has 16 residues. The CDR3 sequence is CASSLGADRGGNEQFF. The CDR3 region has the DNA TGTGCCAGCAGTTTAGGTGCGGACAGGGGTGGTAATGAGCAGTTCTTC.

As regards this clonotype: Sequence at one end of the junction differs from germline and may be a read error. The chain links TRBV5-6 to TRBJ2-3; the D gene is possibly TRBD2 (7 bases). Germline-derived CDR1 and CDR2 are SGHDT and YYEEEE. The length of the CDR3 is 16 residues. CDR3 in DNA: TGTGTCAGCAGCTTGAAAACGGGGGGCAGCACAGATACGCAGTATTTT. This translates into CVSSLKTGGSTDTQYF.

This clonotype was picked up many times. The chain uses TRBV6-5 and TRBJ2-5, with a tentative D call TRBD1 (6 bases). This CDR3 contains 14 residues. In germline, CDR1 is MNHEY, CDR2 SVGAGI. The V gene lost 5 bases and the J gene lost 5 bases, with 15 bases spanning the gap. CDR3 in DNA: TGTGCCAGCAGTATGACAGGTGTGGGGGAGACCCAGTACTTC. Translated: CASSMTGVGETQYF.

In the case of this clonotype: This may be a read error, as it is one base from a much larger clone. The chain links TRBV5-1 to TRBJ2-5; TRBD2 matches 11 bases. Germline CDR1 SGHRS, CDR2 YFSETQ. CDR3 length: 15 amino acids. The CDR3 protein is CAGSLIAGGQETQYF. The DNA of the CDR3 is TGCGCCGGCAGCTTAATAGCGGGGGGGCAAGAGACCCAGTACTTC.

At least ten counts were recorded for this clonotype. The chain has TRBV5-1 and TRBJ2-1; D may be TRBD1 or TRBD2 (5 bases each). Trimming left V 4 bases short and J 0 bases short, with 17 bases between. The V gene's germline CDR1 is SGHRS and CDR2 YFSETQ. The CDR3 runs 17 residues. CDR3 protein: CASSPGSGPSSYNEQFF. DNA for the CDR3: TGCGCCAGCAGCCCCGGATCGGGGCCCTCCTCCTACAATGAGCAGTTCTTC.

The chain is built from TRBV5-4 and TRBJ2-5, with D tentatively TRBD2 (7 bases). Germline values: CDR1 SGHNT, CDR2 YYREEE (reference sequence). This CDR3 comprises 13 residues. Trimming took 7 bases from V and 5 from J, leaving 15 bases between them. CDR3 sequence reads: CASGGAFKETQYF. The CDR3 DNA sequence: TGTGCCAGCGGGGGGGCGTTCAAGGAGACCCAGTACTTC.

The gene calls are TRBV6-5 and TRBJ1-1; weak D call: TRBD1 (6 bases). The CDR3 has 13 residues. V was pared by 7 bases and J by 1 base, with 10 bases between. Germline CDR1 MNHEY, CDR2 SVGAGI. In nucleotides, the CDR3 is TGTGCCAGCACCTTGGGACAGAACACTGAAGCTTTCTTT. Protein sequence: CASTLGQNTEAFF.

The rearrangement uses TRBV7-9 and TRBJ2-3; 9 bases are shared with TRBD2. This CDR3 is built from 15 residues. With 5 bases clipped from V and 0 bases from J, the junction kept 3 bases outside the gene matches. CDR1 is SEHNR, CDR2 FQNEAQ, per germline (reference sequence). Here the CDR3 reads CASSRGGASTDTQYF. The DNA of the CDR3 is TGTGCCAGCAGCCGCGGGGGGGCGAGCACAGATACGCAGTATTTT.